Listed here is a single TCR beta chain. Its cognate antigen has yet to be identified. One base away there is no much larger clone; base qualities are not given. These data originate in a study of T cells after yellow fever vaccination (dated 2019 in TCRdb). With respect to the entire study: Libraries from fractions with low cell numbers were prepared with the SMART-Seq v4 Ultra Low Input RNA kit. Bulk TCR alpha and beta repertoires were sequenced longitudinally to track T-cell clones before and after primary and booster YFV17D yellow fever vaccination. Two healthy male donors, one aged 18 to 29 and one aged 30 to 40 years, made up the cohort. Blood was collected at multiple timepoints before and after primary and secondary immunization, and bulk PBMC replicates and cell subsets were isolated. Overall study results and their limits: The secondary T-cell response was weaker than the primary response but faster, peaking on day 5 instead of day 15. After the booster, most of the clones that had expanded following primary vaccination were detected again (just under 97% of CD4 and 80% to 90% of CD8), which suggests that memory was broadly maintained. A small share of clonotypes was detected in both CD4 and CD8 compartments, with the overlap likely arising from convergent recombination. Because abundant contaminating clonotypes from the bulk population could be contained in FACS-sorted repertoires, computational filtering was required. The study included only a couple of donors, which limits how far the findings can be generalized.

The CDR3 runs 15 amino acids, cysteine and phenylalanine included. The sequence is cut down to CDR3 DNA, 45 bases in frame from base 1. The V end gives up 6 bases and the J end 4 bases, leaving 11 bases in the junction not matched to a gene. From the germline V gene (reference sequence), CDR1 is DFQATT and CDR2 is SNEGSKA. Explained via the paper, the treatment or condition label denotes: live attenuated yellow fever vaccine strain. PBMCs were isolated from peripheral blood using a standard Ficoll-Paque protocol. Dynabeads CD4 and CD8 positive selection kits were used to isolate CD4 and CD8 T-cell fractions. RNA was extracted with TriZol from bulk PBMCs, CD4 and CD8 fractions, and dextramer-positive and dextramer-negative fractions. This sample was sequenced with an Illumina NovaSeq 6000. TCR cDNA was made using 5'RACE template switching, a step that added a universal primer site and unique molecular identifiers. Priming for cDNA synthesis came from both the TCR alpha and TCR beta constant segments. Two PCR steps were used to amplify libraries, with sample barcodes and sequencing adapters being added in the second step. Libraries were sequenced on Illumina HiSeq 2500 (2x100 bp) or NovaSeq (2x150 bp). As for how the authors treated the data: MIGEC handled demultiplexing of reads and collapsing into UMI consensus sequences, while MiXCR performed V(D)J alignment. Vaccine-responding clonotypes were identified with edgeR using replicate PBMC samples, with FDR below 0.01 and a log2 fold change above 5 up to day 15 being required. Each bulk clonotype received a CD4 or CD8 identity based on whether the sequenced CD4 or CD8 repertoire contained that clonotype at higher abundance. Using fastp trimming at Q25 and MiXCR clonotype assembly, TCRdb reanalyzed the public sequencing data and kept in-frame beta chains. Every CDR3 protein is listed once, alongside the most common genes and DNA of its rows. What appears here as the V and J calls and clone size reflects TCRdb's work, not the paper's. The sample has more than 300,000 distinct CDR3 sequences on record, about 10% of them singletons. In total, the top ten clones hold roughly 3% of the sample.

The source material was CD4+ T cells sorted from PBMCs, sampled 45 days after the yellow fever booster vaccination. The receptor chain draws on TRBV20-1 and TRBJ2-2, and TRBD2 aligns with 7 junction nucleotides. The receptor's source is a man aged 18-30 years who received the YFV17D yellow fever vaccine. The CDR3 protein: CSAPRPGGLTGELFF. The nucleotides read TGCAGTGCCCCTAGGCCGGGGGGACTCACCGGGGAGCTGTTTTTT.